This T cell receptor (beta chain) derives from a study of CD8 T cells in ankylosing spondylitis. The CDR3 contains 15 residues. V was cut by 4 bases and J by 1 base, with 13 bases left in between. The germline V gene has CDR1 LGHNA and CDR2 YNFKEQ. TCRdb used MiXCR to reprocess the 5' RACE reads, holding one entry per CDR3 protein. Of 450,000 to 550,000 distinct CDR3 sequences listed, approximately 5% are singletons. The sample holds many counts of this clonotype. Its cognate antigen is unknown. Study-level findings and limits: For ankylosing spondylitis blood, a TCR beta motif of 8 or 9 highly homologous variants appeared characteristic. Researchers reportedly found disease-linked clones significantly enriched in matched ankylosing spondylitis synovial fluid.

This clonotype originated in a male donor with ankylosing spondylitis. This chain joins TRBV4-2 and TRBJ2-5; possible D gene TRBD2, 6 bases. Sequencing was done on a sample of blood, either unsorted or a sorted T cell fraction (not recorded which). CDR3 sequence: CASSPGGLTQETQYF. The CDR3 DNA reads TGTGCCAGCAGCCCGGGCGGACTAACCCAAGAGACCCAGTACTTC.